In this sample, the clone carrying this T cell receptor (beta chain) turned up a few times. V was pared by 7 bases and J by 6 bases, with 22 bases between. CDR3 length: 15 amino acids. Germline V gene lookup returns CDR1 SEHNR and CDR2 FQNEAQ (reference sequence). This sample stems from a study of identical twins. The cDNA had a unique molecular identifier and a template-switch universal primer site. TCRdb reprocessed the 5' RACE reads with MiXCR, giving one entry per CDR3 protein. The sample includes nearly 250,000 distinct CDR3 sequences, about 7.3% of them seen just once. These data were likewise used in another study, on yellow fever vaccine responses in identical twins.

The source is a woman under 30 in good health. The rearrangement uses TRBV7-9 and TRBJ2-7, with D possibly being TRBD2 (6 bases). Sequenced sample: memory (CD45RO+) T cells sorted from blood. CDR3 amino acids: CASITRRGRSGEQYV. For the CDR3, the DNA is TGTGCCAGCATTACTAGGCGGGGACGTTCCGGCGAGCAGTACGTC.